This T cell receptor beta chain was captured in a study of blood T cells in healthy people across ages. This CDR3 has 13 amino acids. J lost 11 bases, V lost 0 bases, and 9 bases had no gene match. Germline V lookup: CDR1 GTSNPN, CDR2 SVGIG (reference sequence). The use of a sample-barcoded 5' primer and a J-beta primer mix characterized a second PCR of roughly 7 to 11 cycles. The template-switch adaptor was a 5' adaptor with 12 random nucleotides. It tagged each cDNA molecule. MiXCR, run by TCRdb on the 5' RACE reads, gives a single entry per CDR3 protein. The table records some 790,000 distinct CDR3 sequences, around 26% of them present only once.

The source of this sequence is a woman aged 80 or older in good health. Sequenced: blood. This rearrangement joins TRBV30 to TRBJ1-2; 7 bases line up with TRBD1. DNA for the CDR3: TGTGCCTGGAGTGTGGTATCCAGGGGGATGTACACCTTC. Amino acid sequence: CAWSVVSRGMYTF.